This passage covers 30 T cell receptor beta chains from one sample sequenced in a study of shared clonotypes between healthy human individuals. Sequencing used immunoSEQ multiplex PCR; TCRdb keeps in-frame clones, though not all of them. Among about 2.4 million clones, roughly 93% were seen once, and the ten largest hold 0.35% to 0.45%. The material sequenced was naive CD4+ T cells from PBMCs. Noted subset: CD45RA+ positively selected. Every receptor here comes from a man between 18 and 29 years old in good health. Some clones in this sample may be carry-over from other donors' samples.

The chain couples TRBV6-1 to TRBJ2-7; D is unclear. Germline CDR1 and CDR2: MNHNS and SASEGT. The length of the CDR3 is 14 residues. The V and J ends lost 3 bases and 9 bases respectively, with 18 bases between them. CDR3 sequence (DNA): TGTGCCAGCAGTGAGGCAGAACCTCTACGCGGGCAGTACTTC. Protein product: CASSEAEPLRGQYF.

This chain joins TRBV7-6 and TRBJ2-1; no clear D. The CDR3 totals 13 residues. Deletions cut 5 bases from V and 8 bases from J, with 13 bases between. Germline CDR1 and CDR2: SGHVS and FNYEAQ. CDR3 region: CASSRVSPDEQFF. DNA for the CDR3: TGTGCCAGCAGCCGAGTCAGTCCCGATGAGCAGTTCTTC. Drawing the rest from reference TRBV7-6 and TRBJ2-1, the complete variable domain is GAGVSQSPRYKVTKRGQDVALRCDPISGHVSLYWYRQALGQGPEFLTYFNYEAQQDKSGLPNDRFSAERPEGSISTLTIQRTEQRDSAMYRCASSRVSPDEQFFGPGTRLTVL.

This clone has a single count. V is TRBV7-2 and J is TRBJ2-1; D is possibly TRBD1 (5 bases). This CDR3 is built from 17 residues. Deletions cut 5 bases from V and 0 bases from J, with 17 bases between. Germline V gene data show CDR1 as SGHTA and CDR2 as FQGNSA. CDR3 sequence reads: CASSARQILSSYNEQFF. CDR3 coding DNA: TGTGCCAGCAGCGCCCGACAGATTTTAAGCTCCTACAATGAGCAGTTCTTC. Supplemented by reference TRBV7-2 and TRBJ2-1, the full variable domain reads GAGVSQSPSNKVTEKGKDVELRCDPISGHTALYWYRQSLGQGLEFLIYFQGNSAPDKSGLPSDRFSAERTGGSVSTLTIQRTQQEDSAVYLCASSARQILSSYNEQFFGPGTRLTVL.

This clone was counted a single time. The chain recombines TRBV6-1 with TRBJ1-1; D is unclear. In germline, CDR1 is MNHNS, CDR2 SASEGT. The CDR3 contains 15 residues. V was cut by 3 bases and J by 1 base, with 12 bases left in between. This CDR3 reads CASSDQLRSNTEAFF. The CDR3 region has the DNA TGTGCCAGCAGTGATCAGCTACGGTCGAACACTGAAGCTTTCTTT.

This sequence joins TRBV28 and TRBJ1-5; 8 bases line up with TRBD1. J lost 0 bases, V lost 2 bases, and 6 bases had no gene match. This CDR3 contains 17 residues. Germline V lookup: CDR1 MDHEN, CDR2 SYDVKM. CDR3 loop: CASSLRGTGNSNQPQHF. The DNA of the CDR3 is TGTGCCAGCAGTTTAAGAGGGACAGGTAATAGCAATCAGCCCCAGCATTTT.

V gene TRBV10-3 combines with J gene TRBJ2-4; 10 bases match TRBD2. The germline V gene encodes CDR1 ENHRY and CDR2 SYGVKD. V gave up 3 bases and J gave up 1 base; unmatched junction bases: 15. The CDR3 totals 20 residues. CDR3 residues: CAISEFPGTSVQLAKNIQYF. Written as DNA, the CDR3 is TGTGCCATCAGTGAATTCCCCGGGACTAGCGTGCAACTGGCCAAAAACATTCAGTACTTC.

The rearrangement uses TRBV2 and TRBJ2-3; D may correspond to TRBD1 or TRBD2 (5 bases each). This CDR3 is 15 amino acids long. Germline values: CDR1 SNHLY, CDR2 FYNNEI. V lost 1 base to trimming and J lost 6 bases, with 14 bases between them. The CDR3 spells CASSEGGNRVDTQYF. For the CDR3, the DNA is TGTGCCAGCAGTGAAGGGGGGAATCGGGTGGATACGCAGTATTTT.

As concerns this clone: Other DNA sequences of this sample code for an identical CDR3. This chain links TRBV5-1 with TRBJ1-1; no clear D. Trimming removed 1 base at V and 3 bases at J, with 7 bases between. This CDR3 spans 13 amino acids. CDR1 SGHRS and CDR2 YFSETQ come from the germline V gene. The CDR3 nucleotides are TGCGCCAGCAGCTTGACCACGGACACTGAAGCTTTCTTT. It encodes CASSLTTDTEAFF.

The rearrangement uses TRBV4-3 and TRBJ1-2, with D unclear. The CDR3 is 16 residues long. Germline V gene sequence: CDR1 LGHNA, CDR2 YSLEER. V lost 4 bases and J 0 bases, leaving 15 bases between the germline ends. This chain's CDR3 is CASSRERVRTNYGYTF. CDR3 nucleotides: TGCGCCAGCAGCCGGGAAAGAGTAAGAACTAACTATGGCTACACCTTC.

Here the CDR3 DNA reads TGCGCCAGCAGCTTGGGTTGGAGGCCCAGCACAGATACGCAGTATTTT. Translation gives CASSLGWRPSTDTQYF. The chain couples TRBV5-1 to TRBJ2-3, with a possible D match to TRBD2 (5 bases). The V gene's germline CDR1 is SGHRS and CDR2 YFSETQ. The CDR3 runs to 16 residues. V was cut by 0 bases and J by 0 bases, with 11 bases left in between.

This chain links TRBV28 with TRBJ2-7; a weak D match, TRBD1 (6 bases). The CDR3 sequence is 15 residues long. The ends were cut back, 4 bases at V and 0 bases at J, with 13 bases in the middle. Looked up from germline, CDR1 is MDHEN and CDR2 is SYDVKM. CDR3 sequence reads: CASSWGADSSYEQYF. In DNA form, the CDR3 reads TGTGCCAGCAGTTGGGGTGCGGACAGCTCCTACGAGCAGTACTTC.

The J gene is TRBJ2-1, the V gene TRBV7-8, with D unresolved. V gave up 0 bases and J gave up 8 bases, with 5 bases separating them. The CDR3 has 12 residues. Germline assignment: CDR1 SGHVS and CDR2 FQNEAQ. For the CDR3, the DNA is TGTGCCAGCAGCTTAGCGAGAGATGAGCAGTTCTTC. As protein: CASSLARDEQFF.

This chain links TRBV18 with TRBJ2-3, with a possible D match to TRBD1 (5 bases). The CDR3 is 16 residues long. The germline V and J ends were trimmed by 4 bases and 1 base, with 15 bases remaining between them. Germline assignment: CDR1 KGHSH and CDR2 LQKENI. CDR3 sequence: CASSLRQSEGTDTQYF. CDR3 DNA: TGTGCCAGCTCACTTCGACAGTCTGAAGGCACAGATACGCAGTATTTT. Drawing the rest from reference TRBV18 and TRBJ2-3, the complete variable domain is NAGVMQNPRHLVRRRGQEARLRCSPMKGHSHVYWYRQLPEEGLKFMVYLQKENIIDESGMPKERFSAEFPKEGPSILRIQQVVRGDSAAYFCASSLRQSEGTDTQYFGPGTRLTVL.

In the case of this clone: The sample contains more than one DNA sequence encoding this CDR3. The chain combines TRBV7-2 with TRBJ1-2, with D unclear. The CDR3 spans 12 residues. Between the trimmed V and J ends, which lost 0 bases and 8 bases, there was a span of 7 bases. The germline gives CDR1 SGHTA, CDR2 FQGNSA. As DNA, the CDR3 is TGTGCCAGCAGCTTAGCAGGGAGAGGCTACACCTTC. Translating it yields CASSLAGRGYTF.

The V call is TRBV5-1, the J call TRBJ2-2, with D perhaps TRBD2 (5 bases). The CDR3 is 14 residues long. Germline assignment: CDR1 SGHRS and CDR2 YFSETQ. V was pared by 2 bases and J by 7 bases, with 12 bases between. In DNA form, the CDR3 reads TGCGCCAGCAGCTTACCGCAGAGCGGCGGGGAGCTGTTTTTT. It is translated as CASSLPQSGGELFF. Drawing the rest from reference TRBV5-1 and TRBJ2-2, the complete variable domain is KAGVTQTPRYLIKTRGQQVTLSCSPISGHRSVSWYQQTPGQGLQFLFEYFSETQRNKGNFPGRFSGRQFSNSRSEMNVSTLELGDSALYLCASSLPQSGGELFFGEGSRLTVL.

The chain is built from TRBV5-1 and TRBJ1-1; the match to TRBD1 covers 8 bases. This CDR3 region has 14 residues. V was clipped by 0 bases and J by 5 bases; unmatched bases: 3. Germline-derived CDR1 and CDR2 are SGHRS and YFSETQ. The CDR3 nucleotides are TGCGCCAGCAGCTTGGGGAGGACAGGGACTGAAGCTTTCTTT. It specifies CASSLGRTGTEAFF.

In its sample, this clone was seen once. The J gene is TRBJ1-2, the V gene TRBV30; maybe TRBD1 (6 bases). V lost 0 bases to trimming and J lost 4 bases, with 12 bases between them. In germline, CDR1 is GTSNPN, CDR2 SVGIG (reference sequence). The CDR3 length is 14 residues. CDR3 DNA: TGTGCCTGGAGTGTACTGACAGGCCCCTATGGCTACACCTTC. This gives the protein CAWSVLTGPYGYTF.

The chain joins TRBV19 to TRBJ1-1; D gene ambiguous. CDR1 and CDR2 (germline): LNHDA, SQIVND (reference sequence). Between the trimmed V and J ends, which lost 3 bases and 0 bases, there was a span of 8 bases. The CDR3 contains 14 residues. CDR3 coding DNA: TGTGCCAGTAGTATCAGGTACATGAACACTGAAGCTTTCTTT. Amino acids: CASSIRYMNTEAFF.

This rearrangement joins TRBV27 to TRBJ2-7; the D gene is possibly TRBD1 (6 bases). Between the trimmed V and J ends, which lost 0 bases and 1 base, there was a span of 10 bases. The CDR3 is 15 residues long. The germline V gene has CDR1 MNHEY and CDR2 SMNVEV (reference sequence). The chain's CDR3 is CASSLSSTGSYEQYF. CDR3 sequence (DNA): TGTGCCAGCAGTTTATCGTCTACAGGGTCCTACGAGCAGTACTTC.

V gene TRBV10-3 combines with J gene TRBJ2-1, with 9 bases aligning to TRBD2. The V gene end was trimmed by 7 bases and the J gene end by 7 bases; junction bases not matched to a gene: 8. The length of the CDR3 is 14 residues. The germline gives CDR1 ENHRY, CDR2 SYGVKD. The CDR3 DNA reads TGTGCCATCAAGCCGGGGCTAGCGGGGAATGAGCAGTTCTTC. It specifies CAIKPGLAGNEQFF.

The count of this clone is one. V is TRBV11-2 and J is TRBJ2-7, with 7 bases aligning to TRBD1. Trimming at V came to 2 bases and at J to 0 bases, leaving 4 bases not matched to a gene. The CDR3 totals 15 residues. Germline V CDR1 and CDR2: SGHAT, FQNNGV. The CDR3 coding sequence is TGTGCCAGCAGCTTACGGACAGGTTACTCCTACGAGCAGTACTTC. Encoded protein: CASSLRTGYSYEQYF.

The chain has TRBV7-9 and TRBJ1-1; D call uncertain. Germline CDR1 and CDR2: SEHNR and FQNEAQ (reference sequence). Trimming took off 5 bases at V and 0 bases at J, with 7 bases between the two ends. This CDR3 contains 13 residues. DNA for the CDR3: TGTGCCAGCAGCACCCTCATGAACACTGAAGCTTTCTTT. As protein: CASSTLMNTEAFF.

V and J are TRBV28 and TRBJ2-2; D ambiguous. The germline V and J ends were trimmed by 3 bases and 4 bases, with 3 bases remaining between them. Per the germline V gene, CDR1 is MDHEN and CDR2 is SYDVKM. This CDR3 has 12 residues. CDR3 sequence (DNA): TGTGCCAGCAGTTTTCTCACCGGGGAGCTGTTTTTT. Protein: CASSFLTGELFF. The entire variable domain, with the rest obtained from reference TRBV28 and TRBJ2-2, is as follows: DVKVTQSSRYLVKRTGEKVFLECVQDMDHENMFWYRQDPGLGLRLIYFSYDVKMKEKGDIPEGYSVSREKKERFSLILESASTNQTSMYLCASSFLTGELFFGEGSRLTVL.

This CDR3 is CASSFPLTTGVNTEAFF. The CDR3 nucleotides read TGTGCCAGCAGTTTCCCCCTCACGACAGGGGTGAACACTGAAGCTTTCTTT. V gene TRBV28 combines with J gene TRBJ1-1, with 8 positions matching TRBD1. V shed 3 bases and J 0 bases; nucleotides not matched to a gene: 9. The germline CDR1 and CDR2 sequences are MDHEN and SYDVKM. The CDR3 length is 17 residues.

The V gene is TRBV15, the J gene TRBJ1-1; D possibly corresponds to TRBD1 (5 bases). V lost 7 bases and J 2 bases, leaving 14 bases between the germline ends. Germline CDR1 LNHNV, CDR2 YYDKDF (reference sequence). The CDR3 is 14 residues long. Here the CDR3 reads CATKPGRLNTEAFF. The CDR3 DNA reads TGTGCCACCAAACCGGGACGATTAAACACTGAAGCTTTCTTT.

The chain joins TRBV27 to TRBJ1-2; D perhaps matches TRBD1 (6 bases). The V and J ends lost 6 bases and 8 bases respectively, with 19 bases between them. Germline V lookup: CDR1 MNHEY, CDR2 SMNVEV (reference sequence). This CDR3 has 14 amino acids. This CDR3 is CASSYREDVGGYTF. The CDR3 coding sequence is TGTGCCAGCAGCTACAGGGAGGACGTGGGGGGCTACACCTTC.

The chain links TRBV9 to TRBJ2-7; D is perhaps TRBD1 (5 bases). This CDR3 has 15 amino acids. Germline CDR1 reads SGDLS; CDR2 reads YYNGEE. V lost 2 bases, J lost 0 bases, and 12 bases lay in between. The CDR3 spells CASSVSAGPSYEQYF. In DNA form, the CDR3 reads TGTGCCAGCAGCGTTTCGGCAGGGCCCTCCTACGAGCAGTACTTC.

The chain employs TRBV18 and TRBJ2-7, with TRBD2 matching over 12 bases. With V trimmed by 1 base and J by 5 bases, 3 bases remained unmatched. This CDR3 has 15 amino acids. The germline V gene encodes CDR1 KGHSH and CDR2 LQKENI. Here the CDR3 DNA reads TGTGCCAGCTCACCACGGACTAGCGGGAACCACGAGCAGTACTTC. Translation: CASSPRTSGNHEQYF. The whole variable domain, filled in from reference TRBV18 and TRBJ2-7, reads NAGVMQNPRHLVRRRGQEARLRCSPMKGHSHVYWYRQLPEEGLKFMVYLQKENIIDESGMPKERFSAEFPKEGPSILRIQQVVRGDSAAYFCASSPRTSGNHEQYFGPGTRLTVT.

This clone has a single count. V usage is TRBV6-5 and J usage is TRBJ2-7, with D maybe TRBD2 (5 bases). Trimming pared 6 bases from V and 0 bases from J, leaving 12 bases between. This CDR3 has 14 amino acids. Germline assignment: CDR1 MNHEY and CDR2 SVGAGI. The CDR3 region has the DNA TGTGCCAGCAGCCTAGGCCGGGGCTCCTACGAGCAGTACTTC. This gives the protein CASSLGRGSYEQYF.

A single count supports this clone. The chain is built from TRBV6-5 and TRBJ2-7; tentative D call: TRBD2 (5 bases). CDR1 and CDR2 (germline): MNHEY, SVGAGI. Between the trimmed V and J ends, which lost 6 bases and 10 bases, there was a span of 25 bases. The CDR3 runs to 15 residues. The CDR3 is CASSPTGVAPTRQYF. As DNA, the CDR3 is TGTGCCAGCAGCCCAACCGGGGTAGCTCCTACGAGACAGTACTTC.